The 17 T cell receptor beta chains below all came from one sample that was sequenced in a study of OX40 agonist ivuxolimab in advanced cancers. Library preparation was by the immunoSEQ multiplex PCR assay. As stored in TCRdb, this immuneACCESS dataset retains in-frame rearrangements with V and J assigned. A fraction of the clones does not appear; measured against another copy, unresolved V genes explain less than half of the discrepancy, and the remainder lacks a known reason. A total of 55,000 to 90,000 clones appear in this sample, around 80% of them only once. In total, the top ten clones hold approximately 1% of the sample. The sequencing here drew on CD4+ or CD8+ T cells sorted from blood, taken in a trial of the OX40 agonist ivuxolimab. The source is an adult with an advanced solid tumor such as melanoma, head and neck, liver or kidney cancer.

The chain employs TRBV27 and TRBJ2-7; no definite D call. The CDR3 runs to 11 residues. In germline, CDR1 is MNHEY, CDR2 SMNVEV (reference sequence). The ends were cut back, 7 bases at V and 7 bases at J, with 11 bases in the middle. CDR3 sequence: CASKTKGEQYF. The DNA for the CDR3 is TGTGCCAGCAAGACAAAAGGGGAGCAGTACTTC.

This clone has more than one count but fewer than ten. The chain carries TRBV4-1 and TRBJ1-5, with a weak D call TRBD1 (5 bases). V lost 2 bases to trimming and J lost 7 bases, with 12 bases between them. The CDR3 length is 14 residues. The germline V gene has CDR1 MGHRA and CDR2 YSYEKL. As DNA, the CDR3 is TGCGCCAGCAGCCAACCAGGGCTTCCACAGCCCCAGCATTTT. Residues: CASSQPGLPQPQHF.

CDR3 protein: CASSHPGTGARDTQYF. In nucleotides, the CDR3 is TGTGCCAGCAGTCACCCCGGGACAGGGGCGAGAGATACGCAGTATTTT. The chain is built from TRBV28 and TRBJ2-3, with 10 bases fitting TRBD1. Germline CDR1 reads MDHEN; CDR2 reads SYDVKM. Unmatched junction bases numbered 10, after V lost 5 bases and J lost 5 bases. This CDR3 region has 16 residues.

The chain recombines TRBV9 with TRBJ1-5; D is ambiguous. Germline values: CDR1 SGDLS, CDR2 YYNGEE. The CDR3 is 14 residues long. Between the trimmed V and J ends, which lost 0 bases and 6 bases, there was a span of 10 bases. The CDR3 reads CASSVDGDFQPQHF. Written as DNA, the CDR3 is TGTGCCAGCAGCGTAGACGGAGATTTTCAGCCCCAGCATTTT.

This chain connects TRBV2 to TRBJ1-4; 8 nucleotides line up with TRBD1. This CDR3 is built from 15 residues. V gave up 8 bases and J gave up 8 bases; unmatched junction bases: 13. Germline V CDR1 and CDR2: SNHLY, FYNNEI. The CDR3 loop reads CASSDRGRLGEKLFF. CDR3 DNA sequence: TGTGCCAGCTCTGACAGGGGCCGGCTAGGGGAAAAACTGTTTTTT.

The chain employs TRBV27 and TRBJ1-2; D possibly corresponds to TRBD1 (6 bases). Trimming removed 6 bases from V and 7 bases from J, with 21 bases in between. The CDR3 has 15 amino acids. The V gene's germline CDR1 is MNHEY and CDR2 SMNVEV (reference sequence). CDR3 sequence: CASRTLTRGAGGYTF. The CDR3 DNA reads TGTGCCAGCAGGACGCTCACGAGGGGGGCTGGTGGCTACACCTTC.

The chain employs TRBV7-8 and TRBJ2-1, with TRBD2 matching 7 bases. There are 15 residues in the CDR3. From germline, CDR1 is SGHVS and CDR2 FQNEAQ. The V segment lost 1 base and the J segment 4 bases; nucleotides outside the gene matches: 4. The CDR3 loop is CASSLGSGTYNEQFF. The CDR3 coding sequence is TGTGCCAGCAGCTTAGGCAGCGGGACGTACAATGAGCAGTTCTTC. Full variable domain (remainder filled in from reference TRBV7-8 and TRBJ2-1): GAGVSQSPRYKVAKRGQDVALRCDPISGHVSLFWYQQALGQGPEFLTYFQNEAQLDKSGLPSDRFFAERPEGSVSTLKIQRTQQEDSAVYLCASSLGSGTYNEQFFGPGTRLTVL.

This chain links TRBV11-2 with TRBJ1-6, with D maybe TRBD1 (6 bases). Trimming removed 5 bases from V and 6 bases from J, with 14 bases in between. This CDR3 is 15 amino acids long. Germline V gene lookup returns CDR1 SGHAT and CDR2 FQNNGV. CDR3 protein: CASSGIQGPNSPLHF. CDR3 coding DNA: TGTGCCAGCAGCGGGATACAGGGTCCTAATTCACCCCTCCACTTT.

A remark on this clone: This same CDR3 is encoded by further DNA sequences in the sample. This rearrangement joins TRBV4-2 to TRBJ2-3; 7 nucleotides agree with TRBD2. Germline values: CDR1 LGHNA, CDR2 YNFKEQ. The CDR3 spans 16 residues. The ends lost 0 bases at V and 2 bases at J; junction bases unmatched: 5. CDR3: CASSQEGTSVTDTQYF. CDR3 nucleotides: TGTGCCAGCAGCCAAGAAGGTACTAGCGTCACAGATACGCAGTATTTT.

The chain is built from TRBV5-4 and TRBJ2-5; D is uncertain. Deletions cut 0 bases from V and 4 bases from J, with 13 bases between. The V gene's germline CDR1 is SGHNT and CDR2 YYREEE (reference sequence). The CDR3 is 15 amino acids. The CDR3 loop reads CASSLAALPGETQYF. The CDR3 DNA follows: TGTGCCAGCAGCTTGGCGGCGCTTCCCGGAGAGACCCAGTACTTC.

The CDR3 bases are TGTGCCAGCAGTTCCCGGTTGGGGGAGCTGTTTTTT. The encoded protein is CASSSRLGELFF. The chain recombines TRBV27 with TRBJ2-2; no reliable D call. The CDR3 is made up of 12 amino acids. Deletions cut 4 bases from V and 8 bases from J, with 8 bases between. The germline CDR1 and CDR2 sequences are MNHEY and SMNVEV (reference sequence).

CDR3 bases: TGTGCCAGCAGCAAAGAGACAGGGGCCGGAGGAGAGACCCAGTACTTC. Translated, it gives CASSKETGAGGETQYF. The chain recombines TRBV7-8 with TRBJ2-5, with 8 bases identical to TRBD1. This CDR3 has 16 residues. CDR1 is SGHVS and CDR2 is FQNEAQ in the germline V gene. Trimming took 5 bases from V and 4 from J; bases not matched to a gene: 12.

The V gene is TRBV5-1, the J gene TRBJ2-7, with D unresolved. The CDR3 extends over 14 amino acids. The germline V and J ends were trimmed by 3 bases and 0 bases, with 10 bases remaining between them. The germline V gene encodes CDR1 SGHRS and CDR2 YFSETQ. The CDR3 spells CASSYGWSSYEQYF. The CDR3 nucleotides read TGCGCCAGCAGCTATGGGTGGAGCTCCTACGAGCAGTACTTC.

V usage is TRBV6-1 and J usage is TRBJ1-2, with D possibly TRBD1 on 5 matching bases. The germline V gene encodes CDR1 MNHNS and CDR2 SASEGT. V was shortened by 5 bases and J by 7 bases, with 14 bases between the two germline ends. This CDR3 contains 13 residues. The CDR3 sequence is CASSPHQTAGYTF. The CDR3, as DNA: TGTGCCAGCAGTCCCCACCAGACAGCTGGCTACACCTTC.

The rearrangement uses TRBV6-4 and TRBJ2-4; 11 nucleotides agree with TRBD2. CDR1 is MRHNA and CDR2 is SNTAGT in the germline V gene. V was pared by 2 bases and J by 4 bases, with 1 base of the junction left unmatched. This CDR3 is 15 amino acids long. The CDR3, as DNA: TGTGCCAGCAGTGACACTAGCGGGGGAAAAAACATTCAGTACTTC. Encoded protein: CASSDTSGGKNIQYF.

The chain is built from TRBV5-6 and TRBJ2-5, with D unresolved. Germline assignment: CDR1 SGHDT and CDR2 YYEEEE. This CDR3 has 15 amino acids. V was clipped by 4 bases and J by 5 bases, with 18 bases between them. This chain's CDR3 is CASSLRIPRTETQYF. In nucleotides, the CDR3 is TGTGCCAGCAGCCTACGGATCCCTCGGACGGAGACCCAGTACTTC. The full variable domain, completed using reference TRBV5-6 and TRBJ2-5, is DAGVTQSPTHLIKTRGQQVTLRCSPKSGHDTVSWYQQALGQGPQFIFQYYEEEERQRGNFPDRFSGHQFPNYSSELNVNALLLGDSALYLCASSLRIPRTETQYFGPGTRLLVL.

This clone was counted once. J is TRBJ2-1 and V is TRBV5-1; D possibly corresponds to TRBD2 (6 bases). Germline V gives CDR1 SGHRS, CDR2 YFSETQ. The V gene lost 3 bases and the J gene lost 7 bases, with 23 bases spanning the gap. The length of the CDR3 is 17 residues. CDR3 bases: TGCGCCAGCAGCTCCGGAGGTCGAGGGAGGACTGGGAATGAGCAGTTCTTC. Translated, it gives CASSSGGRGRTGNEQFF.